The TCR beta chain under discussion was sequenced for a study of cytomegalovirus exposure and HLA in healthy donors. As concerns this clone: Its antigen remains unidentified.

Method: immunoSEQ multiplex PCR; TCRdb's copy keeps in-frame clones and lacks some. The repertoire holds 120,000 to 150,000 clones, with about 90% as singletons. Trimming cost V 6 bases and J 6 bases, with 13 bases left between them. Germline CDR1 SGHRS, CDR2 YFSETQ. The length of the CDR3 is 13 residues. Overall study results and limits: The investigators catalogued under 200 TCR beta chains as cytomegalovirus-associated. The tendency of first-cohort TCR clusters to co-occur in the roughly 110 validation repertoires was identified by a subsequent analysis.

The TCR sequence derives from a man in his late teens or twenties in good health and CMV-seronegative. This chain links TRBV5-1 with TRBJ2-1; tentative D call: TRBD2 (5 bases). The sequenced material came from PBMCs. The CDR3 loop reads CASTQSGVNEQFF. CDR3 nucleotide sequence: TGCGCCAGCACCCAAAGCGGAGTCAATGAGCAGTTCTTC.